This T cell receptor beta chain is from a study of blood T cell repertoires in COVID-19. About the research overall: Samples taken during acute and convalescent COVID-19 were collected in the United States, Italy and Spain.

The germline V and J ends were trimmed by 5 bases and 4 bases, with 18 bases remaining between them. Germline V lookup: CDR1 SSHAT, CDR2 FNYEAQ (reference sequence). The CDR3 runs to 16 residues. Only in-frame clones appear in the TCRdb table, and some are missing; sequencing was by immunoSEQ multiplex PCR. The table has 200,000 to 250,000 clones, around 90% seen once. The cohort comprised adults aged about 18 to 100 years residing in around 25 US areas. Cohort placement rested on clinical history that participants reported themselves. A case of COVID-19 had been met by exposed participants within 2 weeks before study entry.

Sequencing was done on a sample of PBMCs or T cells enriched from blood (not recorded which). This receptor was obtained from a man aged 30 to 39 who had been exposed to COVID-19. V usage is TRBV7-7 and J usage is TRBJ1-5; D may be TRBD1 (6 bases). The CDR3 loop is CASSPHRERGNQPQHF. The CDR3 coding sequence is TGTGCCAGCAGCCCTCACAGGGAAAGGGGGAATCAGCCCCAGCATTTT.